This T cell receptor (beta chain) is drawn from a study of radiation and T cells in renal cell carcinoma. General study findings and limits: Top tumor clonotypes rose in blood 2 weeks post-radiation, then contracted.

The table came from immunoSEQ multiplex PCR; TCRdb's copy has only in-frame clones and leaves some out. This sample has about 130,000 clones; around 81% occur once, and the top ten carry under 6.5%. Time point indicated: blood 2 weeks post-SBRT. As for treatment: 15 Gy SBRT to primary tumor, nephrectomy 4 weeks later. This renal cell carcinoma was of the clear cell type. Germline values: CDR1 LNHDA, CDR2 SQIVND (reference sequence). The CDR3 sequence is 13 residues long. The V end was cut by 3 bases, the J end by 3 bases, with 9 bases between. Turning to this clone: No antigen is known for it.

The chain employs TRBV19 and TRBJ2-7; possible D gene TRBD2, 6 bases. This clonotype was sampled from a man in his fifties with renal cell carcinoma. Specimen: blood, collected from a patient whose treatment included radiotherapy and nephrectomy. CDR3 region: CASSIREDYEQYF. The CDR3 coding sequence is TGTGCCAGTAGTATCAGGGAGGACTACGAGCAGTACTTC.